This TCR beta chain derives from a study of T cell responses to AZD1222 COVID-19 vaccine. Whole-study findings and limits: Per reports, nearly half of all spike-specific TCRs target regions that are unmutated in variants. Recipients of AZD1222 seropositive at baseline numbered only 5 or 6. The sample set comprised mostly white British donors with more females, and clonal diversity was possibly underestimated. Spike-specific TCR repertoires showed rising breadth and depth after two AZD1222 doses.

Libraries were prepared by immunoSEQ multiplex PCR; TCRdb keeps only in-frame clonotypes and omits some of them. The data contain 100,000 to 150,000 clones, roughly 90% of them singletons. V was cut by 1 base and J by 1 base, with 14 bases left in between. This CDR3 spans 17 amino acids. In germline, CDR1 is SGDLS, CDR2 YYNGEE. Points on this clone: The antigen is not known.

This sample comprised peripheral blood, obtained on day 0 of AZD1222 vaccination. J is TRBJ2-2 and V is TRBV9; D gene uncertain. The receptor was derived from an adult in good health. The DNA of the CDR3 is TGTGCCAGCAGCGTAATGCCAGCGTTTCAGAACACCGGGGAGCTGTTTTTT. It translates to CASSVMPAFQNTGELFF.